The source of this T cell receptor beta chain is a study of T cell responses to AZD1222 COVID-19 vaccine. General study findings and limits: Donors were mostly white British, more females; clonal diversity possibly underestimated. Repertoires were collected only later (after the peak T cell response had occurred).

In the case of this clone: The antigen is not known.

Profiling relied on immunoSEQ multiplex PCR, and the TCRdb table lists in-frame clones only, not all of them. The data hold over 100,000 clones, with about nine tenths observed a single time. The CDR3 extends over 13 amino acids. V dropped 5 bases and J dropped 7 bases, with 14 bases sitting between them. Germline loops: CDR1 SGHTA, CDR2 FQGNSA. The V call is TRBV7-2, the J call TRBJ1-2; D is perhaps TRBD1 (5 bases). The sequencing used peripheral blood, collected on day 0 of AZD1222 vaccination. The source of this sequence is an adult in good health. CDR3 protein: CASSLREGVGYTF. CDR3 sequence (DNA): TGTGCCAGCAGCCTTAGGGAAGGGGTTGGCTACACCTTC.